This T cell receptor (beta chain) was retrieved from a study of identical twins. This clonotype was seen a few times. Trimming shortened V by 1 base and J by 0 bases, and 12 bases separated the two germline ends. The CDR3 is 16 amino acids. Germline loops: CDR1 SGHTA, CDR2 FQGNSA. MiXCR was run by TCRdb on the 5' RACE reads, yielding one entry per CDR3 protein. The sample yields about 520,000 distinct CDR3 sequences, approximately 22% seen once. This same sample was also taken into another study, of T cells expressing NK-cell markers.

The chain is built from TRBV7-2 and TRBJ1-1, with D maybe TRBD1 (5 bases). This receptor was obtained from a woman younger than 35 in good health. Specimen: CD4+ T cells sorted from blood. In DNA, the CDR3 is TGTGCCAGCAGCTTAGACGGAGGGGCTGTGAACACTGAAGCTTTCTTT. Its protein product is CASSLDGGAVNTEAFF.